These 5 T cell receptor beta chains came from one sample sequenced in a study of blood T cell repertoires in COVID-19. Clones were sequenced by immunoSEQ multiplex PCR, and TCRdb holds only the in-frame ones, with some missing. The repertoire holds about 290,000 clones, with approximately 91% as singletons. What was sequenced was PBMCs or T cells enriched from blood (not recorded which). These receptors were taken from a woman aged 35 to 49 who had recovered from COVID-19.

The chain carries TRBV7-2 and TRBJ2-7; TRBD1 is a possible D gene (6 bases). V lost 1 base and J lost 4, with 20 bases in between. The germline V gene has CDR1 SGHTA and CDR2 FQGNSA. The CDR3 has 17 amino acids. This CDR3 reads CASSLVSGGVSLYEQYF. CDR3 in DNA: TGTGCCAGCAGCTTAGTAAGTGGGGGCGTTTCCCTTTACGAGCAGTACTTC.

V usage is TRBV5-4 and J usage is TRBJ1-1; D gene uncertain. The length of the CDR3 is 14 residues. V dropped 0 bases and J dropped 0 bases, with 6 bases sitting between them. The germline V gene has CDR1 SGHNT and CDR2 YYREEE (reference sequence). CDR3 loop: CASSLAPVNTEAFF. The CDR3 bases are TGTGCCAGCAGCTTGGCTCCGGTGAACACTGAAGCTTTCTTT.

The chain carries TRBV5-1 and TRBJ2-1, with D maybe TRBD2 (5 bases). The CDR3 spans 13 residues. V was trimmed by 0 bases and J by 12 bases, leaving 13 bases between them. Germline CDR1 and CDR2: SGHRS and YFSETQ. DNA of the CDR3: TGCGCCAGCAGCTTGGGGGCGGGCGGCGTGCAGTTCTTC. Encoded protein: CASSLGAGGVQFF.

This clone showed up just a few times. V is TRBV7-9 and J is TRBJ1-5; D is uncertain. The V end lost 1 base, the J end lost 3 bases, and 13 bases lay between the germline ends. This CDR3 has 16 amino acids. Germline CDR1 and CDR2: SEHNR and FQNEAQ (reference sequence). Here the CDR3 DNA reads TGTGCCAGCAGCTTAGGGGTTGGGCAGTCCAATCAGCCCCAGCATTTT. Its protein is CASSLGVGQSNQPQHF. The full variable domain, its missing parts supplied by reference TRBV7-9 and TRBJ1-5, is DTGVSQNPRHKITKRGQNVTFRCDPISEHNRLYWYRQTLGQGPEFLTYFQNEAQLEKSRLLSDRFSAERPKGSFSTLEIQRTEQGDSAMYLCASSLGVGQSNQPQHFGDGTRLSIL.

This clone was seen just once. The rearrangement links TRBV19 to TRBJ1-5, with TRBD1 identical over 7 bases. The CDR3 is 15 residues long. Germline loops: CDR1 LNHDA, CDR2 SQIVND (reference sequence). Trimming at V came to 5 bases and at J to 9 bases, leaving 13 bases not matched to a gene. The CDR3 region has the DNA TGTGCCAGTAGTTCGGGACAGCCCTCATCAGGGCCCCAGCATTTT. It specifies CASSSGQPSSGPQHF. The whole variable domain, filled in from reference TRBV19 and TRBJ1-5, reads DGGITQSPKYLFRKEGQNVTLSCEQNLNHDAMYWYRQDPGQGLRLIYYSQIVNDFQKGDIAEGYSVSREKKESFPLTVTSAQKNPTAFYLCASSSGQPSSGPQHFGDGTRLSIL.